This TCR beta chain was sequenced during a study of early T cells in non-severe SARS-CoV-2 infection. Study at large: With bulk RNA from unsorted whole blood as input, sequencing yielded unpaired chains.

The library protocol tagged individual cDNA molecules with unique molecular identifiers. One entry per CDR3 protein results from TCRdb running MiXCR on the 5' RACE reads. The sample lists some 34,000 distinct CDR3 sequences, approximately 4.6% occurring once. This clonotype occurred many times. The CDR3 is 14 residues long. V was pared by 6 bases and J by 6 bases, with 7 bases of the junction left unmatched. The specimen was whole blood. The chain carries TRBV12-3 or TRBV12-4 and TRBJ1-5; 8 bases are a match to TRBD1. This sequence was found in an adult who was a healthcare worker with PCR-confirmed SARS-CoV-2 infection or an uninfected control (not recorded which). The chain's CDR3 is CASSSDRGGQPQHF. The CDR3 nucleotides read TGTGCCAGCAGCTCCGACAGGGGCGGTCAGCCCCAGCATTTT.